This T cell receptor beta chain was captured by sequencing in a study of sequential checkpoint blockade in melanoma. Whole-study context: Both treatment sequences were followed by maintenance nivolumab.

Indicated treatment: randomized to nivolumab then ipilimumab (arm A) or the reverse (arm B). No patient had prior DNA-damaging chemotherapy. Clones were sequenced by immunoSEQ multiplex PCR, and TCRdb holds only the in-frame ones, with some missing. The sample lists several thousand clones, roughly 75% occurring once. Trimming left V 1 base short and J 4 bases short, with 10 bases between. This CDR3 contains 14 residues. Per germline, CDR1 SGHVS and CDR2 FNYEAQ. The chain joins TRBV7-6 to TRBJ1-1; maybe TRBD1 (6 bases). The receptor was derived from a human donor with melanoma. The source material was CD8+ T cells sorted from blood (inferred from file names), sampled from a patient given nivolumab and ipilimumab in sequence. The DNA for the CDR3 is TGTGCCAGCAGCTTAGGGGGGCGCGTCACTGAAGCTTTCTTT. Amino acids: CASSLGGRVTEAFF.